This T cell receptor beta chain was observed in a study of blood T cell repertoires in COVID-19. As for the study in general: Material from acute and convalescent COVID-19 was sourced from the United States, Italy and Spain. PBMCs, B-cell-depleted T cells, or T cells were the source of the cDNA or gDNA that made up the material.

Authors' processing steps: Nucleated cell number was recorded as an estimate derived from reference gene primer amplification. Some clones are missing from TCRdb's copy, which holds only in-frame ones; the method was immunoSEQ multiplex PCR. For V, J and clone size, that table is used; D and trimming come from the DNA. The table shows about 90,000 clones, with over 80% occurring only once. The clonotype was recovered from a woman aged 55-70 years with active COVID-19. The sequencing input was peripheral blood.

The CDR3 DNA reads as TGTGCCAGCAGTTTCGGACTGAGGCACACTGAAGCTTTCTTT. This encodes CASSFGLRHTEAFF. The chain recombines TRBV28 with TRBJ1-1, with D unresolved. Between the trimmed V and J ends, which lost 3 bases and 3 bases, there was a span of 11 bases. This CDR3 is 14 amino acids long. From germline, CDR1 is MDHEN and CDR2 SYDVKM.